This T cell receptor beta chain comes out of a study of T-cell reconstitution after alpha-beta-depleted transplantation in children. The authors prepared the TCRbeta library with unique molecular identifiers. TCRdb passed the PCR reads through MiXCR, listing each CDR3 protein once. The sample lists 250,000 to 400,000 distinct CDR3 sequences; more than 20% were seen once. The V gene's germline CDR1 is SEHNR and CDR2 FQNEAQ (reference sequence). The CDR3 has 17 residues. Trimming cost V 5 bases and J 0 bases; bases outside gene matches: 9. The chain uses TRBV7-9 and TRBJ2-2, with TRBD1 matching 7 bases. The sample consisted of PBMCs, mostly from graft donor cells, taken 180 days after TCRalphabeta/CD19-depleted stem cell transplant. This receptor was identified in a male patient aged 10-17 years who had a stem cell transplant for acute lymphoblastic leukemia, so the T cells may come from the graft donor. Written as DNA, the CDR3 is TGTGCCAGCAGCCCGGGACAGCCGTTTTCGAACACCGGGGAGCTGTTTTTT. Translated: CASSPGQPFSNTGELFF. Full variable domain (remainder filled in from reference TRBV7-9 and TRBJ2-2): DTGVSQNPRHKITKRGQNVTFRCDPISEHNRLYWYRQTLGQGPEFLTYFQNEAQLEKSRLLSDRFSAERPKGSFSTLEIQRTEQGDSAMYLCASSPGQPFSNTGELFFGEGSRLTVL.